The following is a TCR beta chain sequence with its context. The data derive from a study of control samples from healthy donors and cancer patients. Clones were read by immunoSEQ multiplex PCR, and TCRdb kept only the in-frame ones, dropping some. The table has fewer than 200,000 clones, roughly nine tenths seen once. After removal of 2 bases from V and 2 bases from J, the junction contained 6 bases not matched to a gene. The CDR3 runs to 17 residues. Looked up from germline, CDR1 is SGHRS and CDR2 is YFSETQ. The TCR sequence derives from a man aged 25-40 years in good health. V gene TRBV5-1 combines with J gene TRBJ2-1; TRBD2 matches 11 bases. Material for sequencing was blood. This CDR3 is CASSFNLAGGPYNEQFF. The CDR3 DNA sequence: TGCGCCAGCAGCTTCAATTTAGCGGGAGGGCCCTACAATGAGCAGTTCTTC.